The present T cell receptor beta chain was sequenced within a study of beta chain features in type 1 diabetes. This CDR3 is 15 amino acids long. Germline CDR1 and CDR2: SGHTA and FQGNSA. The V gene lost 2 bases and the J gene lost 1 base, with 9 bases spanning the gap. cDNA synthesis used the whole RNA isolate, giving expressed TCRB sequences. Sequencing used immunoSEQ multiplex PCR; TCRdb keeps in-frame clones, though not all of them. The sample carries 220,000 or so clones, roughly 70% recorded once. The clonotype comes from a man aged 30 to 45 in good health. Sequencing input: naive CD4+ T cells from blood. This sequence joins TRBV7-2 and TRBJ1-5; D is perhaps TRBD1 (6 bases). The CDR3 region is CASSLSGASNQPQHF. CDR3 nucleotides: TGTGCCAGCAGCTTATCGGGGGCAAGCAATCAGCCCCAGCATTTT.